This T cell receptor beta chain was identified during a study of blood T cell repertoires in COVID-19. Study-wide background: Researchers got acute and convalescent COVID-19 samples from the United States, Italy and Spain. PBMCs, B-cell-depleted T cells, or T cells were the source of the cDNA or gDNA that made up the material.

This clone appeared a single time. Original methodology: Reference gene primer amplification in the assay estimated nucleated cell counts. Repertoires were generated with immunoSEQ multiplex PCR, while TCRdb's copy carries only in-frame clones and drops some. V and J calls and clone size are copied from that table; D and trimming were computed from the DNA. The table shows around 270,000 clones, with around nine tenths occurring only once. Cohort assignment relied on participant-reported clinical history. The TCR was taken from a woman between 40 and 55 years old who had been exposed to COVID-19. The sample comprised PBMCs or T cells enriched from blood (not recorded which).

The CDR3 region is CASTSGTGNTGELFF. The CDR3 DNA sequence: TGCGCCAGCACCAGCGGGACAGGGAACACCGGGGAGCTGTTTTTT. This chain links TRBV5-1 with TRBJ2-2; TRBD1 is a possible D gene (8 bases). This CDR3 is 15 amino acids long. Germline V gene sequence: CDR1 SGHRS, CDR2 YFSETQ. The V end was cut by 6 bases, the J end by 1 base, with 13 bases between.